This T cell receptor beta chain was recovered during a study of T cell clonotyping in hematopoietic cell transplantation. The assay was immunoSEQ multiplex PCR, and TCRdb's table has in-frame clones only and misses some. Here the sample spans fewer than 100,000 clones, around 96% being singletons. CDR1 SGHDN and CDR2 FVKESK come from the germline V gene. V shed 6 bases, J shed 6 bases, and the junction held 5 bases outside the gene matches. This CDR3 region has 12 residues. The time point: recipient sample about 28 days before transplant, after cytoreduction. Study findings and constraints: Recipient TCR diversity dropped after transplant; expanded clonotypes rose from day 30 to 180.

Comments on this clone: Its antigen is not known.

This clonotype was sampled from a woman aged 50 to 60 with acute myeloid leukemia. Some clones in this sample may be carry-over from other donors' samples. The genes are TRBV14 and TRBJ2-7, with 7 bases that match TRBD2. Sequenced here: peripheral blood mononuclear cells, sampled before stem cell transplant. CDR3 bases: TGTGCCAGCAGTCTAGGGACTACCGAGCAGTACTTC. Residues: CASSLGTTEQYF.